The next 14 T cell receptor beta chains were all read from a single sample in a study of blood T cell repertoires in COVID-19. Assay used: immunoSEQ multiplex PCR; TCRdb lists only in-frame clones, some missing. This table has around 74,000 clones, 90% appearing once. Sequenced: peripheral blood. The receptors shown here come from a woman aged 80 or over with active or convalescent COVID-19.

This rearrangement joins TRBV12-3 or TRBV12-4 to TRBJ1-4; perhaps TRBD1 as D (6 bases). The CDR3 sequence is 12 residues long. V was cut by 3 bases and J by 7 bases, with 6 bases left in between. CDR3: CASSFRGEKLFF. CDR3 nucleotides: TGTGCCAGCAGTTTCAGGGGTGAAAAACTGTTTTTT.

The V and J genes are TRBV7-3 and TRBJ2-7; 10 bases agree with TRBD2. This CDR3 spans 14 amino acids. The germline gives CDR1 SGHTA, CDR2 FQGTGA. V trimming: 5 bases; J trimming: 5 bases; junction bases outside the gene matches: 6. The chain's CDR3 is CASSSSGGTNEQYF. The CDR3 DNA reads TGTGCCAGCAGCAGTAGCGGGGGGACTAACGAGCAGTACTTC.

The rearrangement links TRBV24-1 to TRBJ1-5; TRBD1 matches 7 bases. The trim removed 2 bases at V and 3 bases at J, leaving 3 bases unmatched. Germline V lookup: CDR1 KGHDR, CDR2 SFDVKD. This CDR3 is built from 15 residues. The CDR3 DNA is TGTGCCACCAGTGATTCACAGGGGCCCAATCAGCCCCAGCATTTT. This sequence encodes CATSDSQGPNQPQHF.

This chain connects TRBV4-1 to TRBJ1-6; 7 bases map to TRBD1. The V gene's germline CDR1 is MGHRA and CDR2 YSYEKL. Losses at the gene ends were 2 bases for V and 6 bases for J; bases not matched to a gene: 1. The CDR3 length is 14 residues. DNA of the CDR3: TGCGCCAGCAGCCAATGGGACAGTAATTCACCCCTCCACTTT. Amino acid sequence: CASSQWDSNSPLHF.

V usage is TRBV27 and J usage is TRBJ2-1; 8 positions match TRBD2. Unmatched junction bases numbered 11, after V lost 7 bases and J lost 6 bases. The germline CDR1 and CDR2 sequences are MNHEY and SMNVEV (reference sequence). The CDR3 extends over 15 amino acids. The CDR3 bases are TGTGCCAGCACCCCCGGGACTAGGGGGGGCAATGAGCAGTTCTTC. Amino acids: CASTPGTRGGNEQFF.

The J gene is TRBJ1-2, the V gene TRBV4-2; D is unresolved. V lost 1 base, J lost 2 bases, and 11 bases lay in between. Germline CDR1 reads LGHNA; CDR2 reads YNFKEQ. This CDR3 has 15 residues. Written as DNA, the CDR3 is TGTGCCAGCAGCCAAGGAAGAGGGAACAACTATGGCTACACCTTC. Protein sequence: CASSQGRGNNYGYTF.

This chain links TRBV30 with TRBJ2-1; D unresolved. This CDR3 spans 14 amino acids. Trimming left V 0 bases short and J 3 bases short, with 9 bases between. Per the germline V gene, CDR1 is GTSNPN and CDR2 is SVGIG (reference sequence). This CDR3 is CAWSVKQLYNEQFF. The CDR3 coding sequence is TGTGCCTGGAGTGTTAAACAGCTCTACAATGAGCAGTTCTTC.

V and J are TRBV9 and TRBJ2-7; D is possibly TRBD2 (6 bases). CDR3 length: 15 residues. Looked up from germline, CDR1 is SGDLS and CDR2 is YYNGEE. The ends were cut back, 0 bases at V and 0 bases at J, with 10 bases in the middle. CDR3 amino acids: CASSVGGGVSYEQYF. The DNA for the CDR3 is TGTGCCAGCAGCGTAGGAGGCGGGGTCTCCTACGAGCAGTACTTC.

CDR3 DNA: TGTGCCAGCAGGCCCCGTGACAGGGGAGAAGCTTTCTTT. This translates into CASRPRDRGEAFF. V is TRBV12-3 or TRBV12-4 and J is TRBJ1-1; TRBD1 matches at 8 bases. The CDR3 length is 13 residues. The junction had 8 bases not matched to a gene; V was cut back by 6 bases and J by 8 bases.

The chain uses TRBV5-1 and TRBJ2-2; D possibly corresponds to TRBD1 (5 bases). The CDR3 sequence is 15 residues long. Germline V gives CDR1 SGHRS, CDR2 YFSETQ. V lost 0 bases, J lost 0 bases, and 6 bases lay in between. The CDR3 sequence is CASSLEGANTGELFF. The CDR3 nucleotides read TGCGCCAGCAGCTTGGAAGGGGCGAACACCGGGGAGCTGTTTTTT.

The chain couples TRBV5-4 to TRBJ2-2; 8 bases agree with TRBD2. CDR3 size: 13 residues. Trimming took 4 bases from V and 6 from J; bases not matched to a gene: 2. Germline CDR1 SGHNT, CDR2 YYREEE (reference sequence). CDR3 in amino acids: CASSTGGAGELFF. Written as DNA, the CDR3 is TGTGCCAGCAGCACCGGGGGGGCCGGGGAGCTGTTTTTT.

The chain uses TRBV7-9 and TRBJ1-5, with D hard to call. CDR1 SEHNR and CDR2 FQNEAQ come from the germline V gene (reference sequence). With 5 bases removed from V and 9 bases from J, the gap between germline ends came to 11 bases. This CDR3 is built from 12 residues. CDR3 loop: CASSLDFGPQHF. CDR3 DNA: TGTGCCAGCAGCCTCGACTTTGGGCCCCAGCATTTT.

This rearrangement joins TRBV7-8 to TRBJ1-2; TRBD1 agrees at 7 bases. This CDR3 has 16 amino acids. V lost 6 bases to trimming and J lost 1 base; unmatched junction nucleotides: 11. Germline CDR1 is SGHVS and CDR2 is FQNEAQ. The CDR3 coding sequence is TGTGCCAGCAGTCTAGCAGGGGGTTCGGTTAACTATGGCTACACCTTC. This codes for CASSLAGGSVNYGYTF.

This clone was counted only a few times. The J gene is TRBJ2-7, the V gene TRBV9, with 8 bases that match TRBD1. V dropped 5 bases and J dropped 1; count of bases not matched to a gene: 11. This CDR3 has 16 residues. Per the germline V gene, CDR1 is SGDLS and CDR2 is YYNGEE. DNA for the CDR3: TGTGCCAGCAGAGGCTTTCGGACAGGGTGGTCCTACGAGCAGTACTTC. It is translated as CASRGFRTGWSYEQYF. Complete variable domain (other parts from reference TRBV9 and TRBJ2-7): DSGVTQTPKHLITATGQRVTLRCSPRSGDLSVYWYQQSLDQGLQFLIQYYNGEERAKGNILERFSAQQFPDLHSELNLSSLELGDSALYFCASRGFRTGWSYEQYFGPGTRLTVT.